This T cell receptor (beta chain) emerged from a study of response to subunit inactivated influenza vaccine. V dropped 3 bases and J dropped 2; count of bases not matched to a gene: 10. This CDR3 has 16 residues. Study conclusions and caveats: T cells newly recruited by each seasonal influenza vaccination are few, the authors suggested.

One entry per CDR3 protein, called by TCRdb with MiXCR from the RT-PCR reads. Here the sample spans hundreds of thousands of distinct CDR3 sequences, about 17% being singletons. As for this clonotype: Antigen specificity is unknown.

The source was CD4+ T cells sorted from PBMCs, collected 23 months after vaccination. The TCR sequence derives from a man aged 45 to 75 who received an inactivated influenza vaccine. The J gene is TRBJ2-7, the V gene TRBV12-3 or TRBV12-4; 7 nucleotides agree with TRBD1. The CDR3 loop reads CASSFGSRGLTYEQYF. CDR3 sequence (DNA): TGTGCCAGCAGTTTTGGCTCAAGGGGGCTAACCTACGAGCAGTACTTC.